This TCR beta chain comes out of a study of blood T cell repertoires in COVID-19 (dated by TCRdb to 2020 to 2022). General notes on the study: Samples covering the acute and convalescent phases of COVID-19 were provided by collaborators in the United States, Italy and Spain. The sample metadata nearly always contained a de-identified subject ID, COVID-19 status, age in years and sex. Subjects who had been exposed to COVID-19, were actively infected with it, or had recovered from it provided the deeply sampled blood TCRbeta repertoires that made up the dataset. The prospective study material was composed of cDNA or gDNA derived from T cells, B-cell-depleted T cells, or PBMCs. Samples were obtained from the ongoing ImmuneRACE study (first 160 participants) and from 1,254 subjects provided by 6 global collaborators. HLA class I and class II types, where available, came from metadata supplied by the sample provider rather than from assay-based typing. The repertoires were released in a freely available public database intended as a resource for research on the immune response to SARS-CoV-2. What the authors observed across the whole study: Clinical and demographic metadata were provided uncurated, with the amount varying by source and participant.

TCRbeta CDR3 regions were amplified from genomic DNA using the immunoSEQ Assay, a bias-controlled multiplex PCR. As for the authors' bioinformatics: Within the assay, amplification of reference gene primers was used to estimate how many nucleated cells each sample contained. Sequence reads were collapsed and filtered to measure the absolute abundance of every unique TCRbeta CDR3 rearrangement. For each sample, productive Simpson clonality was calculated as the square root of Simpson's diversity index across productive rearrangements. Drawn from immuneACCESS, this table holds only the in-frame rearrangements with V and J called that TCRdb kept. Clones are partly lost; checked studies trace under half to an unresolved V gene and leave the rest unexplained. That table supplies the V and J calls and clone size; D and trimming were determined from the DNA. A total of just under 65,000 clones appear in this sample, roughly 80% of them only once. Of the sample, roughly two fifths falls within the top ten clones.

V loses 4 bases of germline sequence and J loses 4 bases, and the interval between the two ends is 7 bases. For CDR1 and CDR2, the germline V gene (reference sequence) lists LNHNV and YYDKDF. From its cysteine to its phenylalanine, the CDR3 spans 13 amino acids. Of all the DNA, just the CDR3 is kept, 39 bases in frame from base 1. This clone occurred once. Its antigen remains undetermined. There are no base qualities to consult, and no much larger clone falls within one base. Collaborating institutions collected whole blood in K2EDTA tubes following their own protocols. For TCRbeta analysis, collaborators shipped samples in one of three forms: frozen whole blood, isolated PBMCs, or DNA extracted from either of those sample types.

Source material: peripheral blood. Rearrangement joined TRBV15 to TRBJ2-2; too little of a D gene remains to name it. The clonotype comes from a human donor in a cohort sampled during active COVID-19. At the DNA level, the sequence is TGTGCCACCAGCACGAGTGCCACCGGGGAGCTGTTTTTT. This is translated as CATSTSATGELFF.